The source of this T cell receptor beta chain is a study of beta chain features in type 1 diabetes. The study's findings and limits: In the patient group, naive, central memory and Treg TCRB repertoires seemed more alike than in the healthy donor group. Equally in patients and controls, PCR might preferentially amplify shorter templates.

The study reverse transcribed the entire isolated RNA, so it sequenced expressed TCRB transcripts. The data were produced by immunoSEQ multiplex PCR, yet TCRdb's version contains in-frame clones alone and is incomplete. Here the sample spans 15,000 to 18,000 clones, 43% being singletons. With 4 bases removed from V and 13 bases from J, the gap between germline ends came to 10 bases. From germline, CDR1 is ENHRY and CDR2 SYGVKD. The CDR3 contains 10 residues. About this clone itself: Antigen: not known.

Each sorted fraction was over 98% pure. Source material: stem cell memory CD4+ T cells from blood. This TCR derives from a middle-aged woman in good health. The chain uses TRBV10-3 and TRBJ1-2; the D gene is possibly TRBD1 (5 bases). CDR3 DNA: TGTGCCATCAGTGGTCAGGGTTCCACCTTC. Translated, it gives CAISGQGSTF.